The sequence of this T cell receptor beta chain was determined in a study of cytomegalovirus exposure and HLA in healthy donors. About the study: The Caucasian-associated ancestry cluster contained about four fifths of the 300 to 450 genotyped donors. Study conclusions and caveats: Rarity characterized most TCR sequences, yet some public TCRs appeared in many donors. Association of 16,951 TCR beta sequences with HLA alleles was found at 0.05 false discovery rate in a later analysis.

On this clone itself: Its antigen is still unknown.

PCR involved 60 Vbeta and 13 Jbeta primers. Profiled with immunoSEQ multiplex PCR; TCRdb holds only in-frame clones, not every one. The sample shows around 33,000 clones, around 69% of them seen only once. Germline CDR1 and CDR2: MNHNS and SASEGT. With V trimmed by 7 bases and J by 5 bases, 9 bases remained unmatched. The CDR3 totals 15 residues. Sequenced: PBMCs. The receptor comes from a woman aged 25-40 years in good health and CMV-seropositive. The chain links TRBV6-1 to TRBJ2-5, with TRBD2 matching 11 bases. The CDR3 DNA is TGTGCCAGCAACTTACTAGCGGGAGCCCCCGAGACCCAGTACTTC. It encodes CASNLLAGAPETQYF.